This T cell receptor (beta chain) was sequenced in a study of T cells in Graves' hyperthyroidism and ophthalmopathy. RNA transcripts gave rise to amplified TCR beta CDR3 regions. First-round RT-PCR with HTBI primers amplified the TCR CDR3 region. Each CDR3 protein gets one entry after TCRdb re-called the multiplex PCR reads with MiXCR. The sample holds about 290,000 distinct CDR3 sequences, roughly a fifth seen once. This clonotype was detected ten times or more. Fresh 10 ml peripheral blood yielded PBMCs. This CDR3 comprises 13 residues. Per germline, CDR1 MNHNS and CDR2 SASEGT. Trimming removed 10 bases from V and 3 bases from J, with 15 bases in between.

The sequenced material came from blood. The TCR sequence derives from a man aged 50 to 60 with Graves' ophthalmopathy. The chain combines TRBV6-1 with TRBJ1-1; no firm D call. The DNA of the CDR3 is TGTGCCATCACCGGTAGCATCCACACTGAAGCTTTCTTT. Protein sequence: CAITGSIHTEAFF.